This T cell receptor (beta chain) was identified in a study of shared clonotypes between healthy human individuals. General study findings and limits: Though the depth was large, rarefaction showed that sorted-subset sequencing was incomplete. Between several donors, naive CD4 clonotypes were shared at a level of approximately 5%.

Original processing notes: As immunoSEQ supplied junction-only sequences (without quality scores), filtering differed. This table comes from immunoSEQ multiplex PCR, and its TCRdb copy is limited to in-frame clones, with some not included. V and J calls and clone size are those listed in that table; D and trimming were worked out from the DNA. The sample records around 340,000 clones, more than 60% being singletons. Every one of the donors was a Caucasian adult that lived in Nashville, Tennessee. As regards this clone: Its cognate antigen is unknown.

The TCR sequence derives from a man aged 30 to 39 in good health. Sequenced: memory CD4+ T cells sorted from blood. This sample's subset: CD45RA-negative fraction.

The CDR3 spells CASSVMIGTEAFF. In nucleotides, the CDR3 is TGTGCCAGCAGTGTGATGATAGGCACTGAAGCTTTCTTT. The chain links TRBV6-1 to TRBJ1-1; unclear D gene. The V end was cut by 4 bases, the J end by 4 bases, with 10 bases between. The CDR3 has 13 residues. CDR1 is MNHNS, CDR2 SASEGT, per germline.